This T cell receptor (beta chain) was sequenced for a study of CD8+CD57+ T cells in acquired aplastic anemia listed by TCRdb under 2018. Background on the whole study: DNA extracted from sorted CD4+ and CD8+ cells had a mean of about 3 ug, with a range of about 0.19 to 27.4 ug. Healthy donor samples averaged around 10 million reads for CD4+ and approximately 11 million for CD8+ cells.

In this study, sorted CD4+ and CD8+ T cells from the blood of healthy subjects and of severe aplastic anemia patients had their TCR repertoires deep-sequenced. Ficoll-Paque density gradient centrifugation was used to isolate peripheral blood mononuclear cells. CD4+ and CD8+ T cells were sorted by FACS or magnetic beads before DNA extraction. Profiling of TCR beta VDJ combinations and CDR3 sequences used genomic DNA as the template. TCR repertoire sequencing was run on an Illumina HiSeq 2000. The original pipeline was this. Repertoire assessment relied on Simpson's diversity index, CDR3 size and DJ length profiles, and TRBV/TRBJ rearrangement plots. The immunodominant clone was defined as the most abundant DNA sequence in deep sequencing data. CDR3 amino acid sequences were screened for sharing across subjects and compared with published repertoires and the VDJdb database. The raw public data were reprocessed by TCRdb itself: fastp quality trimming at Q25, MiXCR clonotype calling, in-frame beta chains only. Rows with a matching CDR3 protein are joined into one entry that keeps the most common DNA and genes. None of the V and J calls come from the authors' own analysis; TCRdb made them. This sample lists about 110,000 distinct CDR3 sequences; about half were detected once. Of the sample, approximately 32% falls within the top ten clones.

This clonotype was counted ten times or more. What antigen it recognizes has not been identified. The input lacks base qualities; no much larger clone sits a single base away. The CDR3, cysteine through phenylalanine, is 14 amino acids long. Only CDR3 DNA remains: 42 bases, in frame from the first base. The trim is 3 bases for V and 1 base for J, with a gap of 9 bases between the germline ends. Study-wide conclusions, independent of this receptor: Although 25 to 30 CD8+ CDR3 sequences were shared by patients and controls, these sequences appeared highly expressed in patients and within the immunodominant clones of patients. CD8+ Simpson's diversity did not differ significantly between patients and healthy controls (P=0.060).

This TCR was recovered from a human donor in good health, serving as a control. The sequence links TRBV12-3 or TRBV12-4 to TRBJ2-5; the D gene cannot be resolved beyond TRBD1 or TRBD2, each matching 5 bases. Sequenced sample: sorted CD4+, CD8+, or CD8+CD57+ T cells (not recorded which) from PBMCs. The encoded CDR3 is CASSFSGTQETQYF. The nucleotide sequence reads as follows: TGTGCCAGCAGTTTTTCCGGGACCCAAGAGACCCAGTACTTC.